The next 10 T cell receptor beta chains were all read from a single sample in a study of blood T cells in healthy people across ages. Then a second PCR, running roughly 7 to 11 cycles, was carried out with a sample-barcoded 5' primer and a J-beta primer mix. TCRdb fed the 5' RACE reads into MiXCR, producing one record per CDR3 protein. The sample has some 1.4 million distinct CDR3 sequences, 42% seen once; the top ten hold less than 8%. Sequences were obtained from blood. These receptors were obtained from a woman aged 18-35 years in good health.

Concerning this clonotype: The junction differs from germline at one of its ends, possibly a read error. This chain uses TRBV25-1 with TRBJ2-7, with D unresolved. The CDR3 contains 11 residues. Germline CDR1 MGHDK, CDR2 SYGVNS. Here the CDR3 reads CASGNSHEQYF. The DNA of the CDR3 is TGTGCCAGCGGAAACTCCCACGAGCAGTACTTC.

The rearrangement joins TRBV28 to TRBJ2-7; the D call may be TRBD1 or TRBD2 (6 bases each). The CDR3 consists of 14 residues. V was trimmed by 7 bases and J by 4 bases, leaving 17 bases between them. CDR1 and CDR2 from the germline V gene are MDHEN and SYDVKM. The CDR3 spells CASTWVGGAYEQYF. CDR3 in DNA: TGTGCCAGCACCTGGGTCGGGGGCGCGTACGAGCAGTACTTC.

The chain carries TRBV7-9 and TRBJ2-3; possible D gene TRBD1, 6 bases. Germline values: CDR1 SEHNR, CDR2 FQNEAQ (reference sequence). The CDR3 contains 15 residues. Trimming removed 5 bases at V and 2 bases at J, with 14 bases between. DNA of the CDR3: TGTGCCAGCAGCGTCCGGGACACTAACACAGATACGCAGTATTTT. This sequence encodes CASSVRDTNTDTQYF.

A few counts support this clonotype. CDR3 sequence reads: CSAPRPSGGVAGDTQYF. The DNA for the CDR3 is TGCAGTGCCCCGAGGCCCAGCGGGGGAGTCGCCGGAGATACGCAGTATTTT. The gene calls are TRBV20-1 and TRBJ2-3, with 8 bases that match TRBD2. Germline V CDR1 and CDR2: DFQATT, SNEGSKA (reference sequence). Trimming took 6 bases from V and 5 from J; bases not matched to a gene: 19. This CDR3 has 17 amino acids.

The J gene is TRBJ1-2, the V gene TRBV9, with a tentative D call TRBD1 (6 bases). The ends were cut back, 2 bases at V and 6 bases at J, with 20 bases in the middle. CDR1 SGDLS and CDR2 YYNGEE come from the germline V gene. The CDR3 has 16 residues. CDR3: CASSVVGAPGVNGYTF. In nucleotides, the CDR3 is TGTGCCAGCAGCGTGGTGGGGGCGCCCGGAGTTAATGGCTACACCTTC. The variable domain in full, with the rest retrieved from reference TRBV9 and TRBJ1-2, is DSGVTQTPKHLITATGQRVTLRCSPRSGDLSVYWYQQSLDQGLQFLIQYYNGEERAKGNILERFSAQQFPDLHSELNLSSLELGDSALYFCASSVVGAPGVNGYTFGSGTRLTVV.

The chain recombines TRBV3-1 with TRBJ1-6; TRBD1 matches at 9 bases. The CDR3 loop spans 15 amino acids. The ends lost 1 base at V and 6 bases at J; junction bases unmatched: 1. Germline-derived CDR1 and CDR2 are LGHDT and YNNKEL (reference sequence). DNA for the CDR3: TGTGCCAGCAGCCAAGGGACAGGGGTTAATTCACCCCTCCACTTT. Protein sequence: CASSQGTGVNSPLHF.

This clonotype was seen a few times. The rearrangement joins TRBV6-5 to TRBJ2-7; no clear D. Germline V gene data show CDR1 as MNHEY and CDR2 as SVGAGI. The CDR3 loop spans 13 amino acids. The V end lost 7 bases, the J end lost 1 base, and 11 bases lay between the germline ends. The CDR3 loop reads CASTDRYSYEQYF. The CDR3 DNA reads as TGTGCCAGCACCGATAGATATTCCTACGAGCAGTACTTC.

The chain carries TRBV29-1 and TRBJ2-7; 10 bases are shared with TRBD2. The J call could be wrong; TRBJ2-5 is a better fit for the DNA end. This CDR3 has 15 amino acids. Per germline, CDR1 SQVTM and CDR2 ANQGSEA. The CDR3 sequence is CSVLIAGGRPETQYF. DNA of the CDR3: TGCAGCGTTTTGATAGCGGGAGGCCGCCCAGAGACCCAGTACTTC.

This clonotype occurred a few times. The chain links TRBV6-2 or TRBV6-3 to TRBJ2-1; the D is unclear. Germline assignment: CDR1 MNHEY and CDR2 SVGEGT. The CDR3 totals 12 residues. V gave up 3 bases and J gave up 6 bases, with 6 bases separating them. This CDR3 is CASSYHPNEQFF. Here the CDR3 DNA reads TGTGCCAGCAGTTATCACCCCAATGAGCAGTTCTTC.

The chain is built from TRBV5-1 and TRBJ2-3; 9 positions agree with TRBD1. J gave up 1 base and V 3 bases, and 12 bases lay outside the gene matches. The V gene's germline CDR1 is SGHRS and CDR2 YFSETQ. The CDR3 has 18 amino acids. The CDR3 DNA reads TGCGCCAGCAGCTCCGGACAGGGGCTAACTCGGGGCACAGATACGCAGTATTTT. Its translation: CASSSGQGLTRGTDTQYF.